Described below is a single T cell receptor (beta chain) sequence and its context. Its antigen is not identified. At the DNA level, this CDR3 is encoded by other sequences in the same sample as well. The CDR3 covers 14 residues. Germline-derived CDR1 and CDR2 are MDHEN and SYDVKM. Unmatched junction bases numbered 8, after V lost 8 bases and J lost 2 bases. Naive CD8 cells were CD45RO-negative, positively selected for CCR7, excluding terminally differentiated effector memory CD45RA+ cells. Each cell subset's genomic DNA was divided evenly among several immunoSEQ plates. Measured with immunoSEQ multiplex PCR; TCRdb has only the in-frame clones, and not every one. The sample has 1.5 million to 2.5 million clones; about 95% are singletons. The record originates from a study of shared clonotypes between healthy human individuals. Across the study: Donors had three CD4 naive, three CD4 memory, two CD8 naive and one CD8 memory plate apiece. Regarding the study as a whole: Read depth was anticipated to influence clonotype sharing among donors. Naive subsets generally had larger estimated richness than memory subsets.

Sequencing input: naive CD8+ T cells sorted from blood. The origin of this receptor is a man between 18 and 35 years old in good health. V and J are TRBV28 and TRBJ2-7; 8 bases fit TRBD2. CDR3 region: CASSRAGGTYEQYF. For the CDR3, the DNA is TGTGCCAGCTCTCGGGCGGGGGGAACCTACGAGCAGTACTTC.